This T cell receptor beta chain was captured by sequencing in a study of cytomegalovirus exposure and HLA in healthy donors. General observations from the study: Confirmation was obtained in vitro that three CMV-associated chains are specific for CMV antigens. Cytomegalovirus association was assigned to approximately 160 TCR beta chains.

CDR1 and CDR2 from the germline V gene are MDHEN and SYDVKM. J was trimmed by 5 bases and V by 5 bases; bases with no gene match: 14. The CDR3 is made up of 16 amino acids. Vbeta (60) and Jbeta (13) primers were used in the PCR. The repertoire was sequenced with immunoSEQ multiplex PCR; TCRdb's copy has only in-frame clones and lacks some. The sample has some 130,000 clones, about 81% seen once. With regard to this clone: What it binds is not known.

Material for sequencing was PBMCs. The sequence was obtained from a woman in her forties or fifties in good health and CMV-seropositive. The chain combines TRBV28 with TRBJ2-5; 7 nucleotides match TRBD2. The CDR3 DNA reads TGTGCCAGCAGTGGCGTCGGCGGGGGTCTTATGGAGACCCAGTACTTC. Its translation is CASSGVGGGLMETQYF.